This is a list of T cell receptor beta chains from one sample in a study of blood T cells in healthy people across ages. A single record per CDR3 protein comes from TCRdb applying MiXCR to the 5' RACE reads. The repertoire includes roughly 1.7 million distinct CDR3 sequences, 30% to 40% of them detected once, and roughly 12% sits in the top ten. Sample: blood. All receptors come from a woman under 40 in good health. Both conserved end residues are part of each CDR3. The order of the fields is clone size, J gene, D gene, V gene, CDR3 DNA, CDR3 protein. The D gene is left open where the match is weak. Clone size appears in some rows only: once, few, many, or a class for an expanded clone.

>.|TRBJ2-7|TRBD1|TRBV6-2/TRBV6-3
TGTGCCAGCAGGGGGGACAGGACCTCCTACGAGCAGTACTTC
CASRGDRTSYEQYF
>.|TRBJ2-1|.|TRBV12-3/TRBV12-4
TGTGCCAGCAGGTTACAGGGTGTTAATGAGCAGTTCTTC
CASRLQGVNEQFF
>.|TRBJ2-1|TRBD2|TRBV10-3
TGTGCCATAAAGCGGGACCACTACAATGAGCAGTTCTTC
CAIKRDHYNEQFF
>few|TRBJ2-1|TRBD2|TRBV7-9
TGTGCCAGCAGCCCTACGGGACTAGCGTTCCATGAGCAGTTCTTC
CASSPTGLAFHEQFF
>few|TRBJ1-5|.|TRBV20-1
TGCAGTGCCATTTTCAGGGCCCGGTACGATCTTCGCAATCAGCCCCAGCATTTT
CSAIFRARYDLRNQPQHF
>few|TRBJ2-7|.|TRBV6-1
TGTGCCAGCAACAATCGCTACGAGCAGTACTTC
CASNNRYEQYF
>once|TRBJ1-1|.|TRBV6-1
TGTGCCGGCAGTGAATGGCGTGGGGTTGGGACTGAAGCTTTCTTT
CAGSEWRGVGTEAFF
>.|TRBJ2-5|TRBD1|TRBV27
TGTGCCAGCAGATCCCGGGACAGGGATGCCGGGGAGCAGTACTTC
CASRSRDRDAGEQYF
>once|TRBJ2-4|.|TRBV4-1
TGCGCCAGCAGCCCGTTAGAGGCTTGGAGCAAAGACATTCAGTACTTC
CASSPLEAWSKDIQYF
>few|TRBJ2-1|.|TRBV30
TGTGCCTGGAGTGTAAGTAACTACAATGAGCAGTTCTTC
CAWSVSNYNEQFF
>few|TRBJ1-2|.|TRBV12-3/TRBV12-4
TGTGCCAGCAGTTTAGACAAGCCCTATGGCTACACCTTC
CASSLDKPYGYTF
>few|TRBJ2-7|.|TRBV7-2
TGTGCCAGCAGCTTAGTGGAGGAGGCCTACGAGCAGTACTTC
CASSLVEEAYEQYF
>.|TRBJ2-5|TRBD1|TRBV27
TGTGCCAGCAGTTTGTCGGACAGGAAGCAGTACTTC
CASSLSDRKQYF
>many|TRBJ2-5|TRBD2|TRBV9
TGTGCCAGCAGCGTAGGTGGCGGGGGGGCCGGAGAGACCCAGTACTTC
CASSVGGGGAGETQYF
>.|TRBJ2-3|TRBD2|TRBV10-1
TGCGCCAGCAGTGAGTCGAATCTAGCGGGGGCTGGCACAGATACGCAGTATTTT
CASSESNLAGAGTDTQYF
>.|TRBJ1-1|.|TRBV18
TGCGCCAGCTCACCAAACAGGGAGAACACTGAAGCTTTCTTT
CASSPNRENTEAFF
>few|TRBJ2-5|.|TRBV7-9
TGTGCCAGCAGCTTAGTCTCCGGGCAAAGAGAGACCCAGTACTTC
CASSLVSGQRETQYF
>.|TRBJ2-7|TRBD2|TRBV5-1
TGCGCCAGCGGCCCGTCGTCTTCGGGGTCCGCGGGAGGGCCTTCCTTCTACGAGCAGTACTTC
CASGPSSSGSAGGPSFYEQYF
>.|TRBJ2-4|TRBD1|TRBV20-1
TGCAGTGCTAGAGATCTGCTTGCAGGGGGCATTCAGTACTTC
CSARDLLAGGIQYF
>once|TRBJ2-1|.|TRBV9
TGTGCCAGCAGCGTAGGACTAGGGGTCCATGAGCAGTTCTTC
CASSVGLGVHEQFF
>few|TRBJ1-4|.|TRBV29-1
TGCAGCGTTGAAAGGGGAGAGGGTGAAAAACTGTTTTTT
CSVERGEGEKLFF
>.|TRBJ2-2|.|TRBV6-5
TGTGCCAGCAGCCTAAACCCAGATTCGAACACCGGGGAGCTGTTTTTT
CASSLNPDSNTGELFF
>few|TRBJ2-1|TRBD1|TRBV11-2
TGTGCCAGCAGTCTTACAGGGGGCAGGGACTACAATGAGCAGTTCTTC
CASSLTGGRDYNEQFF
>few|TRBJ2-7|.|TRBV27
TGTGCCAGCAGCCCTACTCGGGACACCTTCTCCTACGAGCAGTACTTC
CASSPTRDTFSYEQYF
>.|TRBJ2-5|TRBD1|TRBV18
TGTGCCAGCTACGGACAGGGGGAGAGGCAAGAGACCCAGTACTTC
CASYGQGERQETQYF
>.|TRBJ2-5|TRBD1|TRBV20-1
TGCAGTACTCCCCCCGGGACAGGGCCCCAAGAGACCCAGTACTTC
CSTPPGTGPQETQYF
>.|TRBJ2-7|.|TRBV7-9
TGTGCCAGCAGCCAGTTACAGGATTACTCCTACGAGCAGTACTTC
CASSQLQDYSYEQYF
>few|TRBJ2-3|.|TRBV7-9
TGTGCCAGCAGCCCACGGAGGGGTCGCGCAGATACGCAGTATTTT
CASSPRRGRADTQYF
>.|TRBJ2-1|TRBD1|TRBV6-1
TGTGCCAGCAGTGGCAGGGGGCGTGGGCCCCGCTTGGGAGACAATGAGCAGTTCTTC
CASSGRGRGPRLGDNEQFF
>.|TRBJ2-3|.|TRBV5-1
TGCACCAGCAGCTTGTATCGCGATACGCAGTATTTT
CTSSLYRDTQYF
>few|TRBJ2-7|TRBD1|TRBV4-1
TGCGCCAGCAGCCAACCGACAGGGAAGAACGAGCAGTACTTC
CASSQPTGKNEQYF
>.|TRBJ2-1|TRBD2|TRBV20-1
TGCAGTGCTAGAACCTTCTCTATAGGTCCTAGCGGGACATACAATGAGCAGTTCTTC
CSARTFSIGPSGTYNEQFF
>many|TRBJ2-1|TRBD2|TRBV4-1
TGCGCCAGCAGCCAAGATGGAGCGGGAGGGCCTCCGGGGAAGTTCTTC
CASSQDGAGGPPGKFF
>.|TRBJ2-3|TRBD1|TRBV7-9
TGTGCCAGCAGCACGGGACAGGTTCTCACAGATACGCAGTATTTT
CASSTGQVLTDTQYF
>many|TRBJ2-3|.|TRBV20-1
TGCAGTGCCAGCAACACAGGCAAAGGCAAAGTTACGCAGTATTTT
CSASNTGKGKVTQYF
>.|TRBJ1-2|.|TRBV12-3/TRBV12-4
TGTGCCAGCAGTTCCCAATGGGTTCCTAACTATGGCTACACCTTC
CASSSQWVPNYGYTF
>few|TRBJ2-3|.|TRBV4-1
TGCGCCAGCAGCTCTCGGGACTTCCTAGAGGCAGATACGCAGTATTTT
CASSSRDFLEADTQYF
>.|TRBJ1-2|.|TRBV28
TGTGCCAGCAGTTCCCAGAGAGCTAACTATGGCTACACCTTC
CASSSQRANYGYTF
>.|TRBJ2-7|.|TRBV20-1
TGCAGTGCTGCTCGCGGAAGGGACGAGCAGTACTTC
CSAARGRDEQYF
>.|TRBJ2-5|TRBD2|TRBV2
TGTGCCAGCAGTGGGGGGCTGTTAACTAGCGGGTATCAAGAGACCCAGTACTTC
CASSGGLLTSGYQETQYF
>.|TRBJ2-3|.|TRBV5-1
.
CASSLSFGPGSTDTQYF
>.|TRBJ1-2|.|TRBV28
TGTGCCAGCAGTTCCCCAGGGACTACTAACTATGGCTACACCTTC
CASSSPGTTNYGYTF
>.|TRBJ2-7|.|TRBV27
TGTGCCAGCAGTTTTAGGGCCCTGAAACTGGAGCAGTACTTC
CASSFRALKLEQYF
>.|TRBJ1-2|.|TRBV27
TGTGCCAGCAGTGGCCTGGGGGCTGGGGTAGGCTACACCTTC
CASSGLGAGVGYTF
>many|TRBJ2-1|.|TRBV20-1
TGCAGTGCTAGATTTTCACTAGCTTCGCGGAATGAGCAGTTCTTC
CSARFSLASRNEQFF
>.|TRBJ1-1|.|TRBV9
TGTGCCAGCAGCGTAGAGGGAATCACTGAAGCTTTCTTT
CASSVEGITEAFF
>many|TRBJ2-7|TRBD2|TRBV4-1
TGCGCCAGCAGCCAAGGTCTAGCGGGAGATTCCTACGAGCAGTACTTC
CASSQGLAGDSYEQYF
>few|TRBJ2-3|.|TRBV5-1
TGCGCCAGCAGCTGGGACACAACAGATACGCAGTATTTT
CASSWDTTDTQYF
>.|TRBJ2-3|.|TRBV12-3/TRBV12-4
TGTGCCAGCAGTCGAAGGGGCCCTTCGACTCCGGGGGGCACAGATACGCAGTATTTT
CASSRRGPSTPGGTDTQYF
>.|TRBJ2-5|TRBD2|TRBV7-2
TGTGCCAGCAGCTTAGTAGGTTCGGCGGGGGGGCTTCGGGAGACCCAGTACTTC
CASSLVGSAGGLRETQYF